This T cell receptor (beta chain) is from a study of sequential checkpoint blockade in melanoma. On the study more broadly: TCRbeta immunosequencing was performed on DNA from 91 pretreatment melanoma tumor samples.

The treatment is: randomized to nivolumab then ipilimumab (arm A) or the reverse (arm B). The assay was immunoSEQ multiplex PCR, and TCRdb's table has in-frame clones only and misses some. The table has approximately 19,000 clones, approximately 26% seen once; the top ten hold 6.5% to 9%. Material: tumor tissue (inferred from file names), obtained from a patient given nivolumab and ipilimumab in sequence. The origin of this receptor is a human donor with melanoma.

CDR3: CASNRQGPQETQYF. DNA for the CDR3: TGCGCCAGCAACAGACAGGGTCCCCAAGAGACCCAGTACTTC. V gene TRBV5-1 combines with J gene TRBJ2-5; 7 bases align to TRBD1. Germline loops: CDR1 SGHRS, CDR2 YFSETQ. This CDR3 spans 14 amino acids. V shed 6 bases and J 1 base; nucleotides not matched to a gene: 6. The entire variable domain, with the rest obtained from reference TRBV5-1 and TRBJ2-5, is as follows: KAGVTQTPRYLIKTRGQQVTLSCSPISGHRSVSWYQQTPGQGLQFLFEYFSETQRNKGNFPGRFSGRQFSNSRSEMNVSTLELGDSALYLCASNRQGPQETQYFGPGTRLLVL.